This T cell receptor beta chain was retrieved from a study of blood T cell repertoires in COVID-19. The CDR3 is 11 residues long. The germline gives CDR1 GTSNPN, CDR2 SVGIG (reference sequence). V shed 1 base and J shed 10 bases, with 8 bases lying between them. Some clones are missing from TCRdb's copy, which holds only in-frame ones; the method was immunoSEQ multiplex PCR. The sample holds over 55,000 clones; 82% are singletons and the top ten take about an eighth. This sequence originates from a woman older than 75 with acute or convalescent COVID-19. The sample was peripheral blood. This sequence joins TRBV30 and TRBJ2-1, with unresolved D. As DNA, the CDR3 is TGTGCCTGGAGTGAATTCGGGGAGCAGTTCTTC. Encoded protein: CAWSEFGEQFF.